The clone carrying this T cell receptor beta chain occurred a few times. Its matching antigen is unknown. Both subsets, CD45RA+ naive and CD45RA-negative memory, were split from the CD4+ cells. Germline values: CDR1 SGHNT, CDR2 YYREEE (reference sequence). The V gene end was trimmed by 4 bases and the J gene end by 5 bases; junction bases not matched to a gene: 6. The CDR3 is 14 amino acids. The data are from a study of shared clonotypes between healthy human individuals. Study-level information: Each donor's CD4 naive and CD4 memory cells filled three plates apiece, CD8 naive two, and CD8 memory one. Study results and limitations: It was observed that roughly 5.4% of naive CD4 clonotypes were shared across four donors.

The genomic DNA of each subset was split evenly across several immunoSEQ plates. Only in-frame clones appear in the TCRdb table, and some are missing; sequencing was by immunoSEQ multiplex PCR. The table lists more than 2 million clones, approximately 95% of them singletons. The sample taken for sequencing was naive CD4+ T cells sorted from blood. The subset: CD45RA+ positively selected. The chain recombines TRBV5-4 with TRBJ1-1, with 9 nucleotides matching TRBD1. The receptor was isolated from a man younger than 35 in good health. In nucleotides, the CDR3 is TGTGCCAGCAGCCCGGGACAGGGATGGACTGAAGCTTTCTTT. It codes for CASSPGQGWTEAFF.